The sample holds a few counts of the clone carrying this T cell receptor beta chain. The antigen is not known. Germline CDR1 LGHNA, CDR2 YNFKEQ. Between the trimmed V and J ends, which lost 6 bases and 3 bases, there was a span of 14 bases. The CDR3 loop spans 15 amino acids. This record belongs to a study of human T cells and chemical hapten exposure. Regarding the study as a whole: Expanded TCR counts at PT1 went up together with patch test score, a positive correlation. The donors suffered from alopecia, so their immune response may not match that of healthy people.

TCRdb re-derived calls from the RACE reads in MiXCR, one entry per CDR3 protein. The sample lists roughly 120,000 distinct CDR3 sequences, around 15% occurring once. Described time point: patch test 1, 2 weeks after DPC sensitization. Documented treatment: therapeutic diphenylcyclopropenone sensitization with weekly scalp DPC. Patients had alopecia, were aged 18 to 70, and were not pregnant. The sequence was obtained from a man between 18 and 29 years old with alopecia areata. Some clones in this sample may be carry-over from other donors' samples. This chain connects TRBV4-2 to TRBJ2-2; D may be TRBD2 (7 bases). The material sequenced was whole blood, taken in connection with sensitization to the hapten diphenylcyclopropenone (DPC). The CDR3 spells CASRDQGRDTGELFF. The CDR3 coding sequence is TGTGCCAGCAGAGACCAGGGGAGGGACACCGGGGAGCTGTTTTTT.